Described below is a single T cell receptor (beta chain) sequence and its context. This clone counts as medium-sized (0.01 to 0.1%). Which antigen it targets is not known. Nothing much larger sits one base from this clone, and base qualities are not available. Collaborating institutions collected whole blood in K2EDTA tubes following their own protocols. For TCRbeta analysis, collaborators shipped samples as frozen whole blood, isolated PBMCs, or DNA extracted from either of those sample types. The immunoSEQ Assay, a bias-controlled multiplex PCR, was used to amplify TCRbeta CDR3 regions from genomic DNA. Concerning the study's data processing: The number of nucleated cells in each sample was estimated by amplification of reference gene primers within the assay. To quantify the absolute abundance of each unique TCRbeta CDR3 rearrangement, sequence reads were collapsed and filtered. For each sample, productive Simpson clonality was calculated by taking the square root of Simpson's diversity index across productive rearrangements. The table comes from immuneACCESS by way of TCRdb, which keeps in-frame sequences with V and J called. Part of the clones is missing from these tables; in studies checked, under half for an unresolved V gene and the rest for unknown reasons. Clonal size and the V and J genes are those of that table, whereas D and trimming came from the DNA. A total of 140,000 or so clones appear in this sample, 81% of them only once. Of the sample, 8.2% falls within the top ten clones.

The data were taken from a study of blood T cell repertoires in COVID-19 (dated by TCRdb to about 2020). Study-wide context: Samples from collaborators originated in the United States, Italy and Spain and spanned both the acute and convalescent phases of COVID-19. The material from the prospective study consisted of cDNA or gDNA derived from T cells, B-cell-depleted T cells, or PBMCs. The dataset comprised deeply sampled blood TCRbeta repertoires from subjects exposed to, actively infected with, or recovered from COVID-19. A freely available public database, intended as a resource for researchers studying the immune response to SARS-CoV-2, is where the repertoires were released. Where available, HLA class I and class II types were obtained from metadata supplied by the sample provider rather than from assay-based typing. Samples came from the ongoing ImmuneRACE study (first 160 participants) plus 1,254 subjects from 6 global collaborators. Nearly every sample came with metadata listing a de-identified subject ID, COVID-19 status, age in years and sex.

The germline V gene specifies LGHNA as CDR1 and YNFKEQ as CDR2. Unmatched junction bases come to 11, with V trimmed by 0 bases and J by 2 bases. The cysteine opens and the phenylalanine closes a CDR3 of 18 amino acids. Kept here is only the CDR3 DNA, which spans 54 bases and is read in frame from base 1. Summary of the overall study and its limitations: The amount of clinical and demographic metadata varied by source and participant and was provided uncurated.

Sequencing used peripheral blood. This receptor was identified in a human donor in a cohort sampled during active COVID-19. The chain is made from TRBV4-2 and TRBJ2-7; TRBD2 matches 9 bases in the middle. DNA sequence: TGTGCCAGCAGCCAAGAAACACCACTAGCGGGCCTCGCCTACGAGCAGTACTTC. Protein translation: CASSQETPLAGLAYEQYF.